The next 5 T cell receptor beta chains were all read from a single sample in a study of cytomegalovirus exposure and HLA in healthy donors (dated by TCRdb to 2015 to 2018). The library was obtained by the immunoSEQ multiplex PCR assay. For the multiplex PCR, a mixture combining 60 forward primers for TCR Vbeta segments and 13 reverse primers for TCR Jbeta segments was used. The clones in this table, taken by TCRdb from immuneACCESS, are in-frame only. Not every clone is retained; where verified, under half of the shortfall comes from an unresolved V gene, and the cause of the rest is unknown. For this sample there are 75,000 to 100,000 clones; more than 70% appear just once. The ten top clones hold around 19% of the sample. The sequencing sample was made of PBMCs. These receptors were collected from a woman in her sixties in good health and CMV-seropositive.

The table lists this clone with a few counts. Here the CDR3 DNA reads TGCGCCAGCAGCCAGGATAGCGGGGGAAGCACAGATACGCAGTATTTT. It translates to CASSQDSGGSTDTQYF. The chain combines TRBV4-1 with TRBJ2-3, with 9 bases matching TRBD2. Germline-derived CDR1 and CDR2 are MGHRA and YSYEKL. Unmatched junction bases numbered 4, after V lost 3 bases and J lost 0 bases. The CDR3 consists of 16 residues.

J is TRBJ2-7 and V is TRBV7-8, with D perhaps matching TRBD1 (5 bases). The V and J ends lost 5 bases and 5 bases respectively, with 19 bases between them. The germline V gene encodes CDR1 SGHVS and CDR2 FQNEAQ. The CDR3 is 15 residues long. CDR3 amino acids: CASSPRGRRKNEQYF. The CDR3 region has the DNA TGTGCCAGCAGCCCTAGGGGCCGGAGAAAGAACGAGCAGTACTTC.

This chain uses TRBV9 with TRBJ1-1, with D possibly TRBD1 on 5 matching bases. Germline values: CDR1 SGDLS, CDR2 YYNGEE. The CDR3 is made up of 14 amino acids. V shed 6 bases and J shed 4 bases, with 16 bases lying between them. The CDR3 loop is CASNRGSGTTEAFF. CDR3 nucleotide sequence: TGTGCCAGCAATAGGGGCTCCGGAACCACTGAAGCTTTCTTT.

The chain uses TRBV19 and TRBJ1-1; 9 bases line up with TRBD1. The CDR3 has 16 residues. The V gene's germline CDR1 is LNHDA and CDR2 SQIVND (reference sequence). The trim removed 4 bases at V and 3 bases at J, leaving 9 bases unmatched. The CDR3 loop reads CASSTLGQGRDTEAFF. In nucleotides, the CDR3 is TGTGCCAGTAGTACCTTGGGACAGGGACGGGACACTGAAGCTTTCTTT.

The chain couples TRBV18 to TRBJ2-5; D is uncertain. The CDR3 extends over 14 amino acids. Trimming removed 0 bases from V and 7 bases from J, with 12 bases in between. Germline-derived CDR1 and CDR2 are KGHSH and LQKENI. This CDR3 reads CASSPPTRSGTQYF. CDR3 nucleotide sequence: TGTGCCAGCTCACCACCGACCAGGTCAGGGACCCAGTACTTC.